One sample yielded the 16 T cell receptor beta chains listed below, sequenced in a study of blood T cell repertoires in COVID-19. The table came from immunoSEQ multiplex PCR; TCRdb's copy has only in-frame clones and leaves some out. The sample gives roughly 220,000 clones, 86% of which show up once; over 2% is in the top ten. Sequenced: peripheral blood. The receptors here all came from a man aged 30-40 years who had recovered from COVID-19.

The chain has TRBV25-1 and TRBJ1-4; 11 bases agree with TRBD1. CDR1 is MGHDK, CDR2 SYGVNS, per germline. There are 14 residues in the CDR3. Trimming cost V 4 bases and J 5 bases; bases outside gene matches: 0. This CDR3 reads CASSGDRGNEKLFF. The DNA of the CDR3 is TGTGCCAGCAGTGGGGACAGGGGGAATGAAAAACTGTTTTTT. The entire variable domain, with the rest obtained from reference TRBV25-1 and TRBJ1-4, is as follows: EADIYQTPRYLVIGTGKKITLECSQTMGHDKMYWYQQDPGMELHLIHYSYGVNSTEKGDLSSESTVSRIRTEHFPLTLESARPSHTSQYLCASSGDRGNEKLFFGSGTQLSVL.

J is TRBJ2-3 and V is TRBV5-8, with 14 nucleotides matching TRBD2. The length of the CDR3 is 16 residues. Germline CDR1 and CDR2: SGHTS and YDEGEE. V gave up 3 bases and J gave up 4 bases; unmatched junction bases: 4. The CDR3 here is CASSSGLAGAPDTQYF. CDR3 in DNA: TGTGCCAGCAGCTCGGGACTAGCGGGGGCCCCAGATACGCAGTATTTT.

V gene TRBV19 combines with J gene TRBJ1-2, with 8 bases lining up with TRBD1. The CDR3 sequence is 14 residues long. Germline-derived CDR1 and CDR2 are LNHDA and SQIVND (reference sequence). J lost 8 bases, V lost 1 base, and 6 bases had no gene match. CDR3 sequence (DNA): TGTGCCAGTAGTATAGCTAGGACAGGGTACGGCTACACCTTC. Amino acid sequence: CASSIARTGYGYTF.

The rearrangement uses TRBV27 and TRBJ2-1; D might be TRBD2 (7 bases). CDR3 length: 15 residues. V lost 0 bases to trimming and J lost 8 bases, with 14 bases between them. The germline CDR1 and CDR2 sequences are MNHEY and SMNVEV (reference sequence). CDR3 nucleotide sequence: TGTGCCAGCAGTTTATCATGGGGGGGCCTTGATGAGCAGTTCTTC. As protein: CASSLSWGGLDEQFF.

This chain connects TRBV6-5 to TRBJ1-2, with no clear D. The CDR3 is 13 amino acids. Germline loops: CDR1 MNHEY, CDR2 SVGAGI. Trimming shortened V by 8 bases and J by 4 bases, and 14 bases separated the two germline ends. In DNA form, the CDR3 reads TGTGCCAGCCGGCCACAGTCTCTCTATGGCTACACCTTC. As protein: CASRPQSLYGYTF.

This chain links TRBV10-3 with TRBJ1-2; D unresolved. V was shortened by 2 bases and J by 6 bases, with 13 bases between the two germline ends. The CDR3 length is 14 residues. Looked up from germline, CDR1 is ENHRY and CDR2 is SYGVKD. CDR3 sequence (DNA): TGTGCCATCAGTGAGAGAGAGGGAATCGATGGCTACACCTTC. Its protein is CAISEREGIDGYTF.

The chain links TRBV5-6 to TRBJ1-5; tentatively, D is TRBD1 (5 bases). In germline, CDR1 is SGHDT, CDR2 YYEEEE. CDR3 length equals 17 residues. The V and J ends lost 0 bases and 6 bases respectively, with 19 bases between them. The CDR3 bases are TGTGCCAGCAGCTTGGGGGCAGGGAGGTTTCTTGCTCAGCCCCAGCATTTT. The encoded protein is CASSLGAGRFLAQPQHF.

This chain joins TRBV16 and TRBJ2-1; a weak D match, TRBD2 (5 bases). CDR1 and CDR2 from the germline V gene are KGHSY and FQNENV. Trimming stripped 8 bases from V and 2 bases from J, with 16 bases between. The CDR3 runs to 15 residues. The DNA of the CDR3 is TGTGCCAGCTTACCAGCGGACTTCACCTACAATGAGCAGTTCTTC. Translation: CASLPADFTYNEQFF.

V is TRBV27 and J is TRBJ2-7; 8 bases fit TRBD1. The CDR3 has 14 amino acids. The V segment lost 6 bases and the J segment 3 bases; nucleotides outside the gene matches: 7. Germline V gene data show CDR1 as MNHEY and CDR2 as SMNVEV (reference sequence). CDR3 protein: CASRKLGTGYEQYF. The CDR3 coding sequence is TGTGCCAGCAGAAAACTGGGGACAGGCTACGAGCAGTACTTC.

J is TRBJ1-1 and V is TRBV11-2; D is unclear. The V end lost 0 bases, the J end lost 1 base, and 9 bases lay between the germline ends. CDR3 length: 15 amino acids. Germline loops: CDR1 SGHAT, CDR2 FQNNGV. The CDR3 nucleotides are TGTGCCAGCAGCTTAGAAGGGAGTTGGAACACTGAAGCTTTCTTT. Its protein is CASSLEGSWNTEAFF.

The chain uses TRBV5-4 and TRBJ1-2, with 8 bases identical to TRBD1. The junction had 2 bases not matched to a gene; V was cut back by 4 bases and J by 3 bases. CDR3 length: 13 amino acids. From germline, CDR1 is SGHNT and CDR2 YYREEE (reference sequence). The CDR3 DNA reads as TGTGCCAGCAGCCCGGGACAGGACTATGGCTACACCTTC. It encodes CASSPGQDYGYTF.

In DNA form, the CDR3 reads TGTGCCAGCAGTGACGGGGGACGACAGGGAGATTTTAACTATGGCTACACCTTC. The encoded protein is CASSDGGRQGDFNYGYTF. The chain couples TRBV6-4 to TRBJ1-2; TRBD1 matches at 7 bases. V trimming: 2 bases; J trimming: 1 base; junction bases outside the gene matches: 13. The CDR3 runs to 18 residues. Germline CDR1 reads MRHNA; CDR2 reads SNTAGT.

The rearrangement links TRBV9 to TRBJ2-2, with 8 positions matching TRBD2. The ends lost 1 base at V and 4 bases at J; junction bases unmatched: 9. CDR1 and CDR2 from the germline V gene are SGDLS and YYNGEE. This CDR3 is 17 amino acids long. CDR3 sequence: CASSVHPGGASTGELFF. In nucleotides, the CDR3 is TGTGCCAGCAGCGTACATCCCGGGGGGGCTTCCACCGGGGAGCTGTTTTTT.

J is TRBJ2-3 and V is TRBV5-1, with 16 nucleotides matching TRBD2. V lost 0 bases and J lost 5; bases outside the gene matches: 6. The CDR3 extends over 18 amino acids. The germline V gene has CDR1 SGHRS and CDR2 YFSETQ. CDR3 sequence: CASSLAGTSGGAGDTQYF. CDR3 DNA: TGCGCCAGCAGCTTGGCGGGGACTAGCGGGGGGGCTGGAGATACGCAGTATTTT.

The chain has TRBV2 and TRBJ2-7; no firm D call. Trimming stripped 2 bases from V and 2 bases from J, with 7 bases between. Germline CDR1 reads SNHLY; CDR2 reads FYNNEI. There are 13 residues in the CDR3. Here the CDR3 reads CASSETVPYEQYF. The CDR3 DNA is TGTGCCAGCAGTGAAACAGTTCCCTACGAGCAGTACTTC.

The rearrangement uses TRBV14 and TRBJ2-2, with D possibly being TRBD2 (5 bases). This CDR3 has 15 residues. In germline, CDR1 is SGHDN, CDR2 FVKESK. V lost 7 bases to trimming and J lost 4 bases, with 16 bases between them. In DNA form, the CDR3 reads TGTGCCAGCACCCGAAGGGCTAGCAGCACCGGGGAGCTGTTTTTT. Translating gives CASTRRASSTGELFF.